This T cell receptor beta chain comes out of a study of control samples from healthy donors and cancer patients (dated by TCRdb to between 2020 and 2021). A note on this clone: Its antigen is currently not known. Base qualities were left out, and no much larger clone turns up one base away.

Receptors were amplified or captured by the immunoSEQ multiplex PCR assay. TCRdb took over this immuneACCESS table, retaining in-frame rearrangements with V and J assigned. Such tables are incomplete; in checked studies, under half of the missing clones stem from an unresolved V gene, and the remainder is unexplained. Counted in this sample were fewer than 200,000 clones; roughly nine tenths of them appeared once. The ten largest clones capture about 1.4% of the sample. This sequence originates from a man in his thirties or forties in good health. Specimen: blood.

The nucleotide sequence reads as follows: TGTGCCAGCAGCTTAGGGCAGCCAACCACGCCGGGCAATGAGCAGTTCTTC. The encoded protein is CASSLGQPTTPGNEQFF. Rearrangement joined TRBV7-2 to TRBJ2-1; the D gene cannot be resolved reliably. The CDR3 covers 17 residues, taking in both the cysteine and the phenylalanine. The retained sequence is limited to the CDR3, 51 bases, with the frame set at the first base. Relative to germline, V is 1 base shorter and J is 6 bases shorter, with 19 bases between their ends. In the germline V gene, CDR1 corresponds to SGHTA and CDR2 to FQGNSA.